The 25 T cell receptor beta chains in this list originate from one sample, sequenced in a study of OX40 agonist ivuxolimab in advanced cancers. TCRdb's copy holds only in-frame clones and misses some; the assay was immunoSEQ multiplex PCR. Here the sample spans fewer than 85,000 clones, around 90% being singletons. The input for sequencing was CD4+ or CD8+ T cells sorted from blood, taken in a trial of the OX40 agonist ivuxolimab. The source is an adult with an advanced solid tumor such as melanoma, head and neck, liver or kidney cancer.

This chain links TRBV27 with TRBJ1-5; 10 bases are a match to TRBD1. Germline V gene lookup returns CDR1 MNHEY and CDR2 SMNVEV (reference sequence). The CDR3 extends over 15 amino acids. Losses at the gene ends were 5 bases for V and 6 bases for J; bases not matched to a gene: 7. The CDR3 loop is CASSLGTGVTQPQHF. The CDR3 DNA sequence: TGTGCCAGCAGTCTCGGGACAGGGGTGACTCAGCCCCAGCATTTT.

Notes on this clone: One junction end does not reproduce the germline sequence, and a read error may be involved. J is TRBJ1-2 and V is TRBV7-9, with D possibly being TRBD1 (6 bases). The germline gives CDR1 SEHNR, CDR2 FQNEAQ (reference sequence). The length of the CDR3 is 14 residues. Written as DNA, the CDR3 is TGTGCCGGCAGCCCGCGGGGGGCGGACTATGGCTACACCTTC. This encodes CAGSPRGADYGYTF.

The J gene is TRBJ1-2, the V gene TRBV13; 10 bases map to TRBD1. Germline V lookup: CDR1 PRHDT, CDR2 FYEKMQ (reference sequence). This CDR3 has 15 residues. The junction had 2 bases not matched to a gene; V was cut back by 0 bases and J by 4 bases. CDR3: CASSLGTGGVYGYTF. The CDR3 nucleotides read TGTGCCAGCAGCTTAGGGACAGGGGGCGTCTATGGCTACACCTTC. Together with reference TRBV13 and TRBJ1-2, the CDR3 gives the full variable domain: AAGVIQSPRHLIKEKRETATLKCYPIPRHDTVYWYQQGPGQDPQFLISFYEKMQSDKGSIPDRFSAQQFSDYHSELNMSSLELGDSALYFCASSLGTGGVYGYTFGSGTRLTVV.

V and J are TRBV10-3 and TRBJ2-6; D not certain. CDR1 and CDR2 (germline): ENHRY, SYGVKD. V was clipped by 3 bases and J by 0 bases, with 9 bases between them. The CDR3 contains 16 residues. In DNA form, the CDR3 reads TGTGCCATCAGTGATGGGCTAACCTCTGGGGCCAACGTCCTGACTTTC. Its protein is CAISDGLTSGANVLTF.

J is TRBJ1-5 and V is TRBV6-1; the D is unclear. This CDR3 has 11 amino acids. In germline, CDR1 is MNHNS, CDR2 SASEGT. V lost 6 bases and J lost 7, with 7 bases in between. For the CDR3, the DNA is TGTGCCAGCAGCCCGGGGCAGCCCCAGCATTTT. Protein: CASSPGQPQHF.

The rearrangement uses TRBV7-9 and TRBJ2-3; perhaps TRBD1 as D (6 bases). Per the germline V gene, CDR1 is SEHNR and CDR2 is FQNEAQ (reference sequence). This CDR3 contains 13 residues. Between the trimmed V and J ends, which lost 4 bases and 3 bases, there was a span of 8 bases. CDR3 region: CASSSTGTDTQYF. Written as DNA, the CDR3 is TGTGCCAGCAGCTCCACAGGGACAGATACGCAGTATTTT.

The V gene is TRBV5-6, the J gene TRBJ2-7; TRBD2 is a possible D gene (5 bases). V was pared by 1 base and J by 2 bases, with 13 bases between. Per the germline V gene, CDR1 is SGHDT and CDR2 is YYEEEE. The CDR3 is made up of 15 amino acids. The DNA of the CDR3 is TGTGCCAGCAGCTTGCCAGGACTGTCCACCTACGAGCAGTACTTC. This gives the protein CASSLPGLSTYEQYF.

This chain links TRBV4-2 with TRBJ1-4; no clear D. Looked up from germline, CDR1 is LGHNA and CDR2 is YNFKEQ. The CDR3 spans 12 residues. V lost 1 base to trimming and J lost 6 bases, with 3 bases between them. The CDR3 region has the DNA TGTGCCAGCAGCCAAGCCTATGAAAAACTGTTTTTT. The encoded protein is CASSQAYEKLFF.

This chain joins TRBV7-6 and TRBJ2-5; 8 positions agree with TRBD2. Germline trimming cut 5 bases from V and 1 base from J; bases unmatched to any gene: 3. Germline CDR1 SGHVS, CDR2 FNYEAQ. CDR3 length: 14 amino acids. The CDR3 DNA follows: TGTGCCAGCAGCCTCGGGGGGGCCCAAGAGACCCAGTACTTC. This sequence encodes CASSLGGAQETQYF.

CDR3 DNA: TGTGCCTGGAGTGTTGGGACAGGGGATTACTACTATGGCTACACCTTC. Encoded protein: CAWSVGTGDYYYGYTF. The V call is TRBV30, the J call TRBJ1-2, with 10 positions matching TRBD1. Germline trimming cut 0 bases from V and 3 bases from J; bases unmatched to any gene: 7. CDR3 size: 16 residues. Germline CDR1 and CDR2: GTSNPN and SVGIG (reference sequence).

Here the CDR3 reads CASSEWSSNQPQHF. The CDR3 region has the DNA TGTGCCAGCAGTGAATGGAGTAGCAATCAGCCCCAGCATTTT. This rearrangement joins TRBV6-1 to TRBJ1-5; unclear D gene. V was shortened by 2 bases and J by 0 bases, with 5 bases between the two germline ends. Germline V gene sequence: CDR1 MNHNS, CDR2 SASEGT. The CDR3 runs 14 residues.

This chain links TRBV5-1 with TRBJ1-4; D possibly corresponds to TRBD1 (5 bases). Trimming shortened V by 2 bases and J by 12 bases, and 14 bases separated the two germline ends. The germline CDR1 and CDR2 sequences are SGHRS and YFSETQ. This CDR3 spans 13 amino acids. The CDR3 loop is CASSFLHPGELFF. The CDR3 DNA follows: TGCGCCAGCAGCTTTCTACACCCGGGGGAACTGTTTTTT.

The rearrangement joins TRBV27 to TRBJ2-2; D remains ambiguous. This CDR3 contains 15 residues. Germline CDR1 is MNHEY and CDR2 is SMNVEV (reference sequence). V was pared by 1 base and J by 7 bases, with 13 bases between. CDR3 in amino acids: CASSLWQTAGGELFF. As DNA, the CDR3 is TGTGCCAGCAGTTTATGGCAGACTGCCGGCGGGGAGCTGTTTTTT.

V is TRBV30 and J is TRBJ2-2, with D possibly called TRBD1 or TRBD2 (5 bases each). The V and J ends lost 5 bases and 5 bases respectively, with 27 bases between them. Germline V gene sequence: CDR1 GTSNPN, CDR2 SVGIG (reference sequence). This CDR3 has 18 amino acids. CDR3 region: CAWAGFGKRGWGTGELFF. CDR3 nucleotides: TGTGCCTGGGCAGGGTTTGGAAAAAGGGGTTGGGGGACCGGGGAGCTGTTTTTT.

The genes are TRBV6-5 and TRBJ1-3, with 7 positions matching TRBD1. V trimming: 2 bases; J trimming: 8 bases; junction bases outside the gene matches: 6. The germline CDR1 and CDR2 sequences are MNHEY and SVGAGI. The CDR3 extends over 14 amino acids. This CDR3 is CASSYGGQEDTIYF. The CDR3 DNA reads as TGTGCCAGCAGTTACGGTGGACAGGAGGACACCATATATTTT.

The rearrangement uses TRBV6-5 and TRBJ2-3; tentatively, D is TRBD1 or TRBD2 (5 bases each). The CDR3 totals 14 residues. Germline CDR1 and CDR2: MNHEY and SVGAGI. The V gene lost 0 bases and the J gene lost 3 bases, with 7 bases spanning the gap. The chain's CDR3 is CASSYSGETDTQYF. Written as DNA, the CDR3 is TGTGCCAGCAGTTACTCGGGGGAAACAGATACGCAGTATTTT.

The chain couples TRBV12-5 to TRBJ2-7; no definite D call. The CDR3 covers 14 residues. Trimming took 5 bases from V and 1 from J, leaving 12 bases between them. Germline lookup yields CDR1 LGHNT and CDR2 FRNRAP. The CDR3 region has the DNA TGTGCTAGTGGTCCCTTAACGCATTCCTACGAGCAGTACTTC. This translates into CASGPLTHSYEQYF.

J is TRBJ2-1 and V is TRBV12-5; 7 nucleotides match TRBD2. The CDR3 loop spans 15 amino acids. Germline V gene data show CDR1 as LGHNT and CDR2 as FRNRAP. Trimming took 5 bases from V and 2 from J; bases not matched to a gene: 6. CDR3 residues: CASGPTLAAYNEQFF. The CDR3 nucleotides are TGTGCTAGTGGTCCCACGCTAGCGGCCTACAATGAGCAGTTCTTC.

The chain is built from TRBV27 and TRBJ2-3; unclear D gene. Germline V gives CDR1 MNHEY, CDR2 SMNVEV (reference sequence). Trimming removed 2 bases at V and 0 bases at J, with 9 bases between. The CDR3 runs 15 residues. CDR3 protein: CASSLTVTSTDTQYF. CDR3 DNA: TGTGCCAGCAGTTTAACGGTAACTAGCACAGATACGCAGTATTTT.

This CDR3 is CASSLNRRGYEQYF. For the CDR3, the DNA is TGTGCCAGCAGCTTAAATAGGAGGGGCTACGAGCAGTACTTC. The gene calls are TRBV11-2 and TRBJ2-7; D possibly corresponds to TRBD2 (6 bases). In germline, CDR1 is SGHAT, CDR2 FQNNGV. Trimming pared 2 bases from V and 3 bases from J, leaving 11 bases between. The CDR3 totals 14 residues.

The CDR3 nucleotides are TGTGCCAGCAGTTACACCCGCGGATCCGAGCAGTACTTC. This codes for CASSYTRGSEQYF. The V gene is TRBV6-5, the J gene TRBJ2-7; D ambiguous. This CDR3 has 13 residues. Germline V gene sequence: CDR1 MNHEY, CDR2 SVGAGI. V was clipped by 2 bases and J by 6 bases, with 11 bases between them.

The chain recombines TRBV19 with TRBJ2-1; D call uncertain. The CDR3 covers 15 residues. Trimming pared 5 bases from V and 3 bases from J, leaving 14 bases between. CDR1 and CDR2 (germline): LNHDA, SQIVND (reference sequence). CDR3 protein: CASSWARSLYNEQFF. The CDR3 DNA reads as TGTGCCAGTAGTTGGGCCAGGTCGCTCTACAATGAGCAGTTCTTC.

The chain employs TRBV5-6 and TRBJ2-1; 9 bases map to TRBD1. Germline CDR1 SGHDT, CDR2 YYEEEE. V gave up 3 bases and J gave up 7 bases; unmatched junction bases: 8. This CDR3 contains 15 residues. The DNA of the CDR3 is TGTGCCAGCAGCTCTCCGGGACAGGGTCATAATGAGCAGTTCTTC. Translating gives CASSSPGQGHNEQFF. Together with reference TRBV5-6 and TRBJ2-1, the CDR3 gives the full variable domain: DAGVTQSPTHLIKTRGQQVTLRCSPKSGHDTVSWYQQALGQGPQFIFQYYEEEERQRGNFPDRFSGHQFPNYSSELNVNALLLGDSALYLCASSSPGQGHNEQFFGPGTRLTVL.

V is TRBV11-3 and J is TRBJ2-5, with 7 bases identical to TRBD1. CDR3 size: 14 residues. Germline loops: CDR1 SGHNT, CDR2 YENEEA. The trim removed 5 bases at V and 1 base at J, leaving 4 bases unmatched. The CDR3, as DNA: TGTGCCAGCAGCCATCGGGACAGCCAAGAGACCCAGTACTTC. It is translated as CASSHRDSQETQYF.

DNA of the CDR3: TGTGCCAGCAGCCTACCCCCGCAGGAAGCTTTCTTT. This translates into CASSLPPQEAFF. This sequence joins TRBV7-8 and TRBJ1-1, with D unclear. V was trimmed by 5 bases and J by 8 bases, leaving 12 bases between them. In germline, CDR1 is SGHVS, CDR2 FQNEAQ. The CDR3 totals 12 residues.